This TCR beta chain comes out of a study of CD8 T cells in ankylosing spondylitis. Findings of the study overall: Blood of patients with ankylosing spondylitis appeared to be characterized by a TCR beta motif of several highly homologous variants. Reported data indicate significant enrichment of disease-linked clones within matched ankylosing spondylitis synovial fluid.

There are 16 residues in the CDR3. After removal of 5 bases from V and 10 bases from J, the junction contained 12 bases not matched to a gene. CDR1 and CDR2 from the germline V gene are KGHDR and SFDVKD. This clonotype was observed a handful of times. Its specificity is not known. TCRdb recomputed calls from the 5' RACE reads with MiXCR, one row per CDR3 protein. The sample includes a few hundred thousand distinct CDR3 sequences, about 12% of them seen just once. The receptor was derived from a male donor with ankylosing spondylitis. The sequenced material came from blood, either unsorted or a sorted T cell fraction (not recorded which). This chain connects TRBV24-1 to TRBJ2-1; 11 bases fit TRBD2. CDR3 in amino acids: CATSGDRLAGNREQFF. The CDR3 nucleotides read TGTGCCACCAGTGGGGATCGACTAGCGGGGAATAGAGAGCAGTTCTTC.